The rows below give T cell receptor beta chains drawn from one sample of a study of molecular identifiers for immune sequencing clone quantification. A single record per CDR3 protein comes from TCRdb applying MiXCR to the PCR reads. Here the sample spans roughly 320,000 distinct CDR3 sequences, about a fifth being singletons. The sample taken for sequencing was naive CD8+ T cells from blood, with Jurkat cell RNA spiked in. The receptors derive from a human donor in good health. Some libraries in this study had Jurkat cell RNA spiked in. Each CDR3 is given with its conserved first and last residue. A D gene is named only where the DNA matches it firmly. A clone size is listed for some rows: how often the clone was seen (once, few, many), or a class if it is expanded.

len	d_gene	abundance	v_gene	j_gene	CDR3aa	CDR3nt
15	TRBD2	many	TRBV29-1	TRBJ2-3	CSVVGSGRSTDTQYF	TGCAGCGTTGTGGGTAGCGGGAGGTCGACAGATACGCAGTATTTT
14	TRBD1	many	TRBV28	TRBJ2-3	CASSTGDRTDTQYF	TGTGCCAGCAGTACAGGGGATCGGACAGATACGCAGTATTTT
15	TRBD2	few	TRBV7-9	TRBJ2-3	CASSFNGRAADTQYF	TGTGCCAGCAGCTTTAACGGGAGGGCGGCAGATACGCAGTATTTT
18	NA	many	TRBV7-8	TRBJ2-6	CASSYNRAQHSGANVLTF	TGTGCCAGCAGCTATAACAGGGCCCAACACTCTGGGGCCAACGTCCTGACTTTC
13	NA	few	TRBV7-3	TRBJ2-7	CASSLWGSREQYF	TGTGCCAGCAGCTTATGGGGTAGCCGGGAGCAGTACTTC
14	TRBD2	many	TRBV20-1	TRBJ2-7	CSARSTSGTYEQYF	TGCAGTGCTAGATCAACTAGCGGAACCTACGAGCAGTACTTC
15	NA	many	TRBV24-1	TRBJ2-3	CATSDLMDGTDTQYF	TGTGCCACCAGTGATTTGATGGACGGCACAGATACGCAGTATTTT
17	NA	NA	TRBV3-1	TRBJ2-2	CASSQGAEGPDTGELFF	TGTGCCAGCAGCCAAGGGGCTGAGGGGCCGGACACCGGGGAGCTGTTTTTT
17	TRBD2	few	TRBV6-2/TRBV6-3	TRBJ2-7	CASSYIPGLAGVIEQYF	TGTGCCAGCAGTTACATACCCGGACTAGCGGGAGTAATTGAGCAGTACTTC
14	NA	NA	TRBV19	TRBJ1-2	CASSMRTDTSGYTF	TGTGCCAGTAGTATGAGGACTGATACTTCTGGCTACACCTTC
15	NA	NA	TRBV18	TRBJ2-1	CASSSPDGPHNEQFF	TGTGCCAGCTCATCCCCGGACGGACCCCACAATGAGCAGTTCTTC
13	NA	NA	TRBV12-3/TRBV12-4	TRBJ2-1	CASRPTGLGEQFF	TGTGCCAGCAGACCAACAGGGTTGGGTGAGCAGTTCTTC
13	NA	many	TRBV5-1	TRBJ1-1	CASSAGDYTEAFF	TGCGCCAGCAGTGCGGGGGACTACACTGAAGCTTTCTTT
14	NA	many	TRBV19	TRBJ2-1	CASSIFAQNNEQFF	TGTGCCAGTAGTATTTTTGCCCAAAACAATGAGCAGTTCTTC
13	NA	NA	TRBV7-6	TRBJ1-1	CANSLEGGTEAFF	TGTGCCAACAGCTTAGAGGGCGGCACTGAAGCTTTCTTT
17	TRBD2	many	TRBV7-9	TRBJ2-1	CASSSSWGGPALNEQFF	TGTGCCAGCAGCTCCTCATGGGGAGGGCCGGCTCTCAATGAGCAGTTCTTC
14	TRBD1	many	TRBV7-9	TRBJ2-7	CASTGSGQGHEQYF	TGTGCCAGCACAGGTAGCGGACAGGGGCACGAGCAGTACTTC
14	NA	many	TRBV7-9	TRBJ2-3	CASSLVQGRDTQYF	TGTGCCAGCAGCTTAGTTCAGGGGAGGGATACGCAGTATTTT
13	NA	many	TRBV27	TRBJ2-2	CASSLVISGELFF	TGTGCCAGCAGTTTAGTGATTTCCGGGGAGCTGTTTTTT
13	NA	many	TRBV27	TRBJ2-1	CASSFTSRNEQFF	TGTGCCAGCAGTTTCACGAGTCGCAATGAGCAGTTCTTC
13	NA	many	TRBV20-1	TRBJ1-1	CSARGKMNTEAFF	TGCAGTGCTAGGGGCAAAATGAACACTGAAGCTTTCTTT
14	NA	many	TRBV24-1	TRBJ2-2	CATSNTPGTGELFF	TGTGCCACCAGTAACACTCCAGGCACCGGGGAGCTGTTTTTT
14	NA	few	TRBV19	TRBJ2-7	CASSRGTVSYEQYF	TGTGCCAGTAGCCGGGGGACAGTCTCCTACGAGCAGTACTTC
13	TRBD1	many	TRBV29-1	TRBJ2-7	CSVAGTGRYEQYF	TGCAGCGTTGCCGGGACAGGGAGGTACGAGCAGTACTTC
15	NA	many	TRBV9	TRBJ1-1	CASSLTGTSDTEAFF	TGTGCCAGCAGCTTAACCGGGACATCTGACACTGAAGCTTTCTTT
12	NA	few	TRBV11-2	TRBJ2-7	CASSQTAGEQYF	TGTGCCAGCAGCCAGACGGCGGGCGAGCAGTACTTC
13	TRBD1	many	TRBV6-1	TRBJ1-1	CASSDKQGVVAFF	TGTGCCAGCAGTGACAAACAGGGGGTAGTAGCTTTCTTT
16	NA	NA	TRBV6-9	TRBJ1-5	CASRKLGHSGNQPQHF	TGTGCCAGCAGAAAACTAGGACATTCCGGCAATCAGCCCCAGCATTTT
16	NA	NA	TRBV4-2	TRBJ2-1	CASGQHAGGGYNEQFF	TGTGCCAGCGGCCAGCACGCTGGGGGAGGTTACAATGAGCAGTTCTTC
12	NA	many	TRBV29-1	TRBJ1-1	CSVEGGNTEAFF	TGCAGCGTTGAAGGTGGAAACACTGAAGCTTTCTTT
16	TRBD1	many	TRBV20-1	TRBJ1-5	CSARDFRGHASQPQHF	TGCAGTGCTAGAGATTTTAGGGGGCACGCTAGTCAGCCCCAGCATTTT
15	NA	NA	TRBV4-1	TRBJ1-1	CASSQEHPVPTEAFF	TGCGCCAGCAGCCAAGAGCATCCGGTACCCACTGAAGCTTTCTTT
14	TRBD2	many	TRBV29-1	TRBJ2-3	CSVEAGGRADTQYF	TGCAGCGTTGAGGCGGGGGGCCGGGCAGATACGCAGTATTTT
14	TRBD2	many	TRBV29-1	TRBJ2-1	CSVEVRGGPFEQFF	TGCAGCGTTGAAGTGCGCGGGGGGCCGTTTGAGCAGTTCTTC
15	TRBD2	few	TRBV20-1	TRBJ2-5	CSARDDSGDLETQYF	TGCAGTGCTAGAGATGATAGCGGGGATTTAGAGACCCAGTACTTC
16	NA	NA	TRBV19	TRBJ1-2	CASRITPFGGLYGYAF	TGTGCCAGTAGGATCACCCCTTTTGGAGGGCTCTATGGCTACGCCTTC
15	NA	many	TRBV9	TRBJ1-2	CASSTNTYPSHGYTF	TGTGCCAGCAGCACAAACACGTACCCGTCACATGGCTACACCTTC
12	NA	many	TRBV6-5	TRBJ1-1	CASSSPTAEAFF	TGTGCCAGCAGTTCCCCGACAGCCGAAGCTTTCTTT
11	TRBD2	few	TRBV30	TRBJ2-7	CAWGPGGEQYF	TGTGCCTGGGGTCCGGGAGGCGAGCAGTACTTC
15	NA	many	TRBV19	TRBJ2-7	CASSMSTTVTYEQYF	TGTGCCAGTAGTATGTCAACCACGGTTACGTACGAGCAGTACTTC
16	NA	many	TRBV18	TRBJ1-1	CASSPEVDRPNTEAFF	TGTGCCAGCTCACCAGAAGTCGATCGACCGAACACTGAAGCTTTCTTT
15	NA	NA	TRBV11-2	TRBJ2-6	CASSQGPMGANVLTF	TGTGCCAGCAGCCAGGGCCCGATGGGGGCCAACGTCCTGACTTTC
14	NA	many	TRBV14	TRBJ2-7	CASSQDAWAYEQYF	TGTGCCAGCAGCCAGGACGCTTGGGCCTACGAGCAGTACTTC
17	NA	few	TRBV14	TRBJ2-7	CASSQVAGGQKPYEQYF	TGTGCCAGCAGCCAAGTCGCCGGGGGACAGAAGCCCTACGAGCAGTACTTC
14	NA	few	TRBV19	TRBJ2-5	CASSPWTEKEIQYF	TGTGCCAGTAGTCCCTGGACAGAGAAAGAGATCCAGTACTTC
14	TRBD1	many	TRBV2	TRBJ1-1	CASRGTGGNTEAFF	TGTGCCAGCAGGGGGACAGGGGGAAACACTGAAGCTTTCTTT
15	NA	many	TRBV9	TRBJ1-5	CASSTTPYSNQPQHF	TGTGCCAGCAGCACTACACCCTATAGCAATCAGCCCCAGCATTTT
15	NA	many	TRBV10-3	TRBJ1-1	CAISESGGPGTEAFF	TGTGCCATCAGTGAGTCGGGGGGGCCGGGAACTGAAGCTTTCTTT
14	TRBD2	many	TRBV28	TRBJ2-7	CASSLGGSAYEQYF	TGTGCCAGCAGTTTAGGCGGGAGTGCCTACGAGCAGTACTTC
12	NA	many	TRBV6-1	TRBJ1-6	CASRDGSSPLHF	TGTGCCAGCAGGGACGGGTCCTCACCCCTCCACTTT
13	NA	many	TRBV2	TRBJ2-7	CASMPRFSYEQYF	TGTGCCAGCATGCCCAGGTTCTCCTACGAGCAGTACTTC
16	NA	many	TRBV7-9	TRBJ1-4	CASTMMRGDTNEKLFF	TGTGCCAGCACAATGATGAGGGGCGATACTAATGAAAAACTGTTTTTT
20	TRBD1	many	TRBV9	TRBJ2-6	CASSVSKGQGPSSGANVLTF	TGTGCCAGCAGCGTGAGTAAGGGACAGGGCCCGTCGTCTGGGGCCAACGTCCTGACTTTC
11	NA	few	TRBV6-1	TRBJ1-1	CAGGEYTEAFF	TGTGCCGGGGGCGAGTACACTGAAGCTTTCTTT
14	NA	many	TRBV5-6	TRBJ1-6	CASSHSSYNSPLHF	TGTGCCAGCAGCCACTCCAGCTATAATTCACCCCTCCACTTT
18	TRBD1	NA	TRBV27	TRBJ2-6	CASSRQTGIPSGANVLTF	TGTGCCAGCAGTAGACAGACAGGGATACCCTCTGGGGCCAACGTCCTGACTTTC
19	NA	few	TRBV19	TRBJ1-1	CASRLTTRGRGSSNTEAFF	TGTGCCAGTAGACTTACAACTCGGGGCAGGGGATCGTCTAACACTGAAGCTTTCTTT
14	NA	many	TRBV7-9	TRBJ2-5	CASSDPTGQETQYF	TGTGCCAGCAGCGACCCAACAGGGCAAGAGACCCAGTACTTC
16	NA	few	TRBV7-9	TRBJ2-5	CASSLVSVGRGETQYF	TGTGCCAGCAGCTTAGTGAGCGTGGGCAGGGGAGAGACCCAGTACTTC
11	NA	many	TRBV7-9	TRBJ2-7	CASSPVYEQYF	TGTGCCAGCAGCCCCGTGTACGAGCAGTACTTC